This T cell receptor (beta chain) stems from a study of regulatory T cells in long-lasting Graves disease (dated by TCRdb to the early 2020s). Notes on the research overall: Persistent Graves' disease meant more than 5 years of antithyroid drug treatment with TSH receptor autoantibodies that stayed positive. Persistent Graves' disease patients were compared with newly diagnosed Graves' disease patients by peripheral blood TCR sequencing and RNA sequencing. The study was registered as a clinical trial and conducted in China. Antithyroid drugs had been taken for roughly 10 years on average by persistent Graves' disease patients in the clinical cohort. A total of roughly 35 samples underwent TCR sequencing: roughly 13 from persistent and about 20 from newly diagnosed Graves' disease patients.

Here is what the overall study found, with its caveats: Persistent disease showed preferential use of TRBV28, TRBJ1-2 and TRBJ2-5, whereas newly diagnosed disease favored TRBV20-1 and TRBJ2-1. A larger number of public clonotypes was shared among persistent patients (around 3,000) than among newly diagnosed patients (around 880). Compared with newly diagnosed patients, persistent Graves' disease patients had lower TCR Shannon entropy and fewer highly expanded clones, which suggests clonal expansion. The authors acknowledged the small sample size as a limitation that may reduce accuracy. Sequencing and analysis were limited to the TCR beta chain. Because the primary lesion, thyroid tissue, could not be accessed, the study looked at peripheral blood alone.

Library method: multiplex PCR. Sequencing took place on an Illumina HiSeq 4000. CDR3 regions were amplified by Arm-PCR with iRepertoire HTBI primers to construct TCR beta libraries. PCR products were gel purified before sequencing. Per the original workflow: Gene usage analysis of CDR3 amino acid clonotypes used the roughly 60 TRBV and fewer than 15 TRBJ segments found across samples. COPE and FqMerger were used to merge the filtered high-quality paired reads into contigs. BLAST was used to align contigs to IMGT TRBV, TRBD and TRBJ reference genes, with CDR3 defined following IMGT. Any clonotype with a frequency above 0.1% was counted as a highly expanded clone. Shannon entropy served as the measure of repertoire diversity, while the Gini coefficient captured V-J evenness. Public clonotypes were defined as clonotypes shared by more than one individual. TCRdb reran the public reads through fastp at Q25 and MiXCR, keeping productive beta chains. One record per CDR3 amino acid sequence lists the most common genes and DNA. The V and J calls come from TCRdb's annotation, not from the publication. Within this sample are some 280,000 distinct CDR3 sequences, with 22% of them counted one time only. The ten largest clones represent about 56% of the sample.

The CDR3 starts with the cysteine, ends with the phenylalanine, and has 14 residues. The kept DNA is CDR3 alone, 42 bases in frame from the first base. V drops 6 bases and J drops 4 bases, leaving 13 bases in between. Looking up the germline V gene yields CDR1 SGHAT and CDR2 FQNNGV. The sample's time point label is to be understood as: persistent/refractory GD, antithyroid drugs over 5 years with positive TRAb. For both TCR sequencing and RNA sequencing, RNA was extracted from PBMCs using TRIzol. Graves' disease was diagnosed according to American Thyroid Association guidelines. The patients came from an endocrinology department in Xi'an, China. Each patient gave about 9.1 milliliters of peripheral blood, collected in an EDTA anticoagulant tube. Ficoll Paque Plus density gradient separation was used to isolate PBMCs, and no additional T cell sorting was done. RNA quality was checked with an Agilent 2100 Bioanalyzer and agarose gel, and concentration with a NanoDrop 2000.

This clonotype was recorded at least ten times. Its antigen specificity is not known. Base qualities are not provided; no much larger clone lies one nucleotide away. The specimen was peripheral blood mononuclear cells (PBMCs), collected when the disease was refractory, from a patient treated with antithyroid drugs. The receptor comes from a female donor with Graves disease. The chain is assembled from TRBV11-2 and TRBJ1-3, with the identity of the D gene unclear. This receptor carries the CDR3 CASRRSFAGNTIYF. The DNA is TGTGCCAGCAGGCGGAGTTTCGCCGGAAACACCATATATTTT.